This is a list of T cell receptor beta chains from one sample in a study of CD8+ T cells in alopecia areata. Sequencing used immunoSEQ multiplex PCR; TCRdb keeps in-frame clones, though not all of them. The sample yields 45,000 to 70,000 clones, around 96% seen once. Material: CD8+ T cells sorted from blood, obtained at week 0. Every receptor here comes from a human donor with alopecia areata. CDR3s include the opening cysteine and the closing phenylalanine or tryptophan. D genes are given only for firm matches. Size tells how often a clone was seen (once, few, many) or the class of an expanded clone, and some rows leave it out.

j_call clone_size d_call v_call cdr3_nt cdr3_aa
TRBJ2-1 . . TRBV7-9 TGTGCCAGCAGCGCCGTATTTTTCAATGAGCAGTTCTTC CASSAVFFNEQFF
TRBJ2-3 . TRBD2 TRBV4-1 TGCGCCAGCAGCCGCGTAGCGGGGAGTACAGATACGCAGTATTTT CASSRVAGSTDTQYF
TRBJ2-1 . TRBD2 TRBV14 TGTGCCAGCAGCCACCTTAGCGGGGGGCTTAATGAGCAGTTCTTC CASSHLSGGLNEQFF
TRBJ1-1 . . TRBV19 TGTGCCAGCACAAACATGAACACTGAAGCTTTCTTT CASTNMNTEAFF
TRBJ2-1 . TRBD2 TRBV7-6 TGTGCCAGCAGTCCTGGACTAGCGGACCGAGCTCCTACGAATGAGCAGTTCTTC CASSPGLADRAPTNEQFF
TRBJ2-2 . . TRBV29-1 TGCAGCGTTTGGTACCCGGGCGGCACCGGGGAGCTGTTTTTT CSVWYPGGTGELFF
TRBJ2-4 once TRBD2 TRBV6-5 TGTGCCAGCAGTTCCCGAGGCGGGGGGTCCAAAAACATTCAGTACTTC CASSSRGGGSKNIQYF
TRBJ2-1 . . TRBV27 TGTGCCAGCAGTTTGGGAAATGAGCAGTTCTTC CASSLGNEQFF
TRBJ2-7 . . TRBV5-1 TGCGCCAGCATGCTGGACAGAGCCTACGAGCAGTACTTC CASMLDRAYEQYF
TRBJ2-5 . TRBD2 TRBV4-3 TGCGCCAGCAGCCAGGCCGCTAGCGGGGCTCAAGAGACCCAGTACTTC CASSQAASGAQETQYF
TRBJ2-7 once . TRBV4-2 TGTGCCAGCAGCCAAGTGTTTCGGGACGGCCCCTACGAGCAGTACTTC CASSQVFRDGPYEQYF